The present entry profiles one TCR beta chain with its context. This receptor's antigen is unknown. Base qualities are not at hand, and no much larger clone is one base apart. This sample was included in a study of blood T cells in healthy people across ages (dated by TCRdb to the mid-2010s). The study in broad terms: Template switching captured roughly one uniquely barcoded TCR beta cDNA molecule per two T cells in model experiments. Using deep sequencing normalized with unique cDNA molecular identifiers, the study measured how TCR beta repertoire diversity changes with age. The donors were divided into four age groups: young (average around 17 years), middle-aged (around 37), aged (approximately 62) and long-lived (about 90). To avoid experimental bias, donors of different ages were randomly spread across the sequencing lanes. The study analyzed two additional independent replicas of 1 million unique cDNA reads from the same blood draw for two donors, one aged 18 to 30 and one aged 80 or older. Paper-wide results and their limitations: Total diversity estimates from one million sequenced T cells were considered lower bounds and underestimates. The percentage of naive T cells measured by flow cytometry correlated strongly with observed TCR beta diversity. Because donor CMV infection status was unknown, age-related changes in expanded clonotypes were potentially confounded. The long-lived group showed more naive CD4+ T cells, fewer expanded clones and increased TCR diversity than the aged group, suggesting age selection. As age increased, observed TCR beta diversity per million T cells dropped in a roughly linear way, and a significant reduction was already evident by age 40. Conclusive comparison of naive and antigen-experienced compartments was prevented by the profiling of bulk unsorted PBMCs.

Systemically healthy Caucasian individuals from Russia, about 38 in total and aged roughly 6 to 100 years, were included as donors. Around 10 milliliters of peripheral blood were collected from each donor into EDTA-treated Vacutainer tubes. PBMCs were isolated by Ficoll-Paque density-gradient centrifugation, with at least 7 million obtained per sample. Total RNA, at least 5 micrograms per sample, was extracted from PBMCs with Trizol reagent. Naive CD45RAhigh/CD27high T cell percentages were measured by flow cytometry on a PBMC aliquot from every donor. CDR1 and CDR2 are drawn from the germline V gene: SGHTA, FQGNSA. Trimmed from V: 5 bases; trimmed from J: 0 bases; junction bases lacking a gene match: 6. The CDR3 numbers 16 residues from cysteine through phenylalanine. Only the CDR3 DNA stays, 48 bases, in frame from base 1. Library method: 5' RACE. TCRdb records Illumina HiSeq 2500 as the sequencer. A second PCR of roughly 7 to 11 cycles was performed with a sample-barcoded 5' primer and a J-beta primer mix. Each TCR beta cDNA molecule received a unique molecular identifier from a template-switch 5' adaptor carrying 12 random nucleotides. Each sample yielded at least 2.5 million CDR3-containing paired-end reads. The Mint cDNA synthesis kit, primed by a TRBC-specific oligonucleotide, was used to synthesize first-strand cDNA from all RNA. All cDNA was treated with uracil-DNA glycosylase and then went through a first 18-cycle PCR with the universal primers M1SS and BC2_uni_R. The authors' pipeline ran thus. For normalization, 1 million high-quality reads were randomly selected from each sample, with every read carrying a distinct molecular identifier. Instead of being binned into consensus sequences, reads with shared molecular identifiers were discarded. MiTCR, with a Q25 quality threshold and the strictest error-elimination algorithm, was used for CDR3 identification, clonotype clustering and error correction. A nonparametric unseen species model with Euler transformation was used to estimate lower-bound total TCR beta diversity. TCRdb reprocessing: public reads trimmed at Q25 with fastp, clones called with MiXCR, in-frame beta chains kept. Every distinct CDR3 protein forms one entry, paired with its most common genes and DNA. The V and J calls, along with clone size, are taken from TCRdb and not from the paper's own processing. Counted in this sample were about 730,000 distinct CDR3 sequences; roughly 44% of them appeared once. In total, the top ten clones hold under 25% of the sample.

This sequence was found in a woman in her fifties or sixties in good health. The specimen sequenced was blood. This receptor chain uses TRBV7-2 and TRBJ2-3, and TRBD2 matches 9 of the central bases. The DNA is TGTGCCAGCAGCCCCCGACTAGCGGTTAGCACAGATACGCAGTATTTT. It is translated as CASSPRLAVSTDTQYF. The CDR3, completed at both ends by the reference TRBV7-2 and TRBJ2-3 genes, gives the full variable domain GAGVSQSPSNKVTEKGKDVELRCDPISGHTALYWYRQSLGQGLEFLIYFQGNSAPDKSGLPSDRFSAERTGGSVSTLTIQRTQQEDSAVYLCASSPRLAVSTDTQYFGPGTRLTVL.